This T cell receptor beta chain was sequenced during a study of shared clonotypes between healthy human individuals. Study at large: Aged between 18 and 49, the donors were two women and three men.

Sequenced by immunoSEQ multiplex PCR; TCRdb stores in-frame clones only, minus some. This table holds millions of clones, over 85% found once. Naivety among CD8 cells was defined by CD45RO negativity and positive CCR7 selection, thereby excluding terminally differentiated effector memory CD45RA+ cells. This TCR derives from a man between 18 and 29 years old in good health. The sequenced sample consisted of naive CD8+ T cells sorted from blood.

The CDR3 is CASSLYGTGALNTEAFF. CDR3 sequence (DNA): TGTGCCAGCAGTTTGTACGGGACAGGGGCTTTGAACACTGAAGCTTTCTTT. The chain has TRBV27 and TRBJ1-1, with TRBD1 identical over 10 bases. The V gene's germline CDR1 is MNHEY and CDR2 SMNVEV (reference sequence). The V segment lost 3 bases and the J segment 0 bases; nucleotides outside the gene matches: 7. The length of the CDR3 is 17 residues.